The 32 T cell receptor beta chains below all came from one sample that was sequenced in a study of graft-versus-host responses after intestinal transplantation (dated by TCRdb to about 2021). Which antigens these TCRs recognize remains unknown. The method was the immunoSEQ multiplex PCR assay. TCRdb retrieved this table from immuneACCESS and kept in-frame rearrangements only. Not all clones are present; in checked studies, unresolved V genes account for under half, and no reason is known for the remainder. In this sample the table shows fewer than 85,000 clones, about 94% of which occur a single time. Of the sample, 0.53% is held by the ten largest clones. The sample's time point label is to be understood as: cells obtained before transplantation from donor or recipient. The sequences come from unstimulated CD8+ T cells sorted from spleen or lymph node cells, collected before intestinal transplant. The receptors shown here come from a human donor who received an intestinal transplant.

As to this clone: One junction end disagrees with the germline gene, perhaps due to a read error. Here the CDR3 reads CSVEGLEETDTQYF. In DNA, the CDR3 is TGCAGCGTAGAAGGACTAGAAGAGACAGATACGCAGTATTTT. This chain links TRBV29-1 with TRBJ2-3, with 7 bases matching TRBD2. The CDR3 has 14 residues. From germline, CDR1 is SQVTM and CDR2 ANQGSEA.

The genes are TRBV4-1 and TRBJ2-5, with D unresolved. The CDR3 has 14 amino acids. Trimming stripped 1 base from V and 5 bases from J, with 11 bases between. Germline V gene sequence: CDR1 MGHRA, CDR2 YSYEKL. The CDR3 bases are TGCGCCAGCAGCCAAGCGGTATGGGTTGAGACCCAGTACTTC. Amino acid sequence: CASSQAVWVETQYF.

The chain employs TRBV10-3 and TRBJ1-1; 7 nucleotides agree with TRBD1. Germline V gives CDR1 ENHRY, CDR2 SYGVKD. V gave up 11 bases and J gave up 6 bases; unmatched junction bases: 12. The CDR3 length is 13 residues. The CDR3 DNA sequence: TGTGCCGTAGGGGAGACAGGGCTACCTGAAGCTTTCTTT. It translates to CAVGETGLPEAFF.

J is TRBJ2-5 and V is TRBV5-3; D tentatively reads TRBD1 or TRBD2 (5 bases each). TRBV5-3 is identified as an open reading frame with a role that is uncertain. The CDR3 extends over 16 amino acids. The V end was cut by 3 bases, the J end by 2 bases, with 17 bases between. The chain's CDR3 is CARSYDSPGGQETQYF. For the CDR3, the DNA is TGTGCCAGAAGCTACGACTCCCCTGGGGGTCAAGAGACCCAGTACTTC.

V is TRBV14 and J is TRBJ2-1; D uncertain. The V end was cut by 1 base, the J end by 1 base, with 2 bases between. From germline, CDR1 is SGHDN and CDR2 FVKESK. The CDR3 covers 13 residues. The CDR3 DNA sequence: TGTGCCAGCAGCCAAGGTTCCTACAATGAGCAGTTCTTC. Translating it yields CASSQGSYNEQFF.

This clone was counted a single time. The genes are TRBV13 and TRBJ2-3, with 7 bases that match TRBD1. J was trimmed by 3 bases and V by 4 bases; bases with no gene match: 4. Germline loops: CDR1 PRHDT, CDR2 FYEKMQ (reference sequence). The CDR3 is made up of 14 amino acids. CDR3 protein: CASSSDRSTDTQYF. CDR3 DNA: TGTGCCAGCAGCTCGGACAGGAGTACAGATACGCAGTATTTT.

V is TRBV25-1 and J is TRBJ2-5; the D gene is possibly TRBD1 (6 bases). V shed 8 bases and J shed 3 bases, with 16 bases lying between them. Germline CDR1 MGHDK, CDR2 SYGVNS. This CDR3 has 14 residues. CDR3 amino acids: CASGGLWGKETQYF. The CDR3 bases are TGTGCCAGCGGGGGCTTGTGGGGAAAAGAGACCCAGTACTTC.

The chain couples TRBV5-6 to TRBJ2-4; D is uncertain. Trimming took 4 bases from V and 7 from J, leaving 9 bases between them. CDR3 length: 12 residues. Per germline, CDR1 SGHDT and CDR2 YYEEEE. In DNA, the CDR3 is TGTGCCAGCAGCGGGCCCGGGAACATTCAGTACTTC. The encoded protein is CASSGPGNIQYF.

This sequence joins TRBV5-1 and TRBJ2-5; TRBD2 matches at 13 bases. The CDR3 runs 21 residues. In germline, CDR1 is SGHRS, CDR2 YFSETQ. V was pared by 4 bases and J by 0 bases, with 18 bases of the junction left unmatched. The CDR3 reads CASSTHGTSGTERLYQETQYF. The CDR3 region has the DNA TGCGCCAGCAGCACTCACGGGACTAGCGGGACTGAACGACTCTACCAAGAGACCCAGTACTTC.

The chain uses TRBV7-3 and TRBJ2-3; D perhaps matches TRBD2 (5 bases). The V gene's germline CDR1 is SGHTA and CDR2 FQGTGA. The CDR3 consists of 15 residues. Trimming cost V 4 bases and J 2 bases, with 13 bases left between them. The CDR3 region is CASSSRGSYTDTQYF. The CDR3 nucleotides read TGTGCCAGCAGCTCCCGGGGATCATACACAGATACGCAGTATTTT.

The chain couples TRBV15 to TRBJ1-6, with D unclear. CDR3 size: 15 residues. The V and J ends lost 0 bases and 4 bases respectively, with 7 bases between them. Germline V lookup: CDR1 LNHNV, CDR2 YYDKDF (reference sequence). The chain's CDR3 is CATSREAGYNSPLHF. In nucleotides, the CDR3 is TGTGCCACCAGCAGAGAGGCGGGTTATAATTCACCCCTCCACTTT. Using reference TRBV15 and TRBJ1-6 for the parts outside the CDR3, the full variable domain is DAMVIQNPRYQVTQFGKPVTLSCSQTLNHNVMYWYQQKSSQAPKLLFHYYDKDFNNEADTPDNFQSRRPNTSFCFLDIRSPGLGDTAMYLCATSREAGYNSPLHFGNGTRLTVT.

The chain combines TRBV27 with TRBJ2-7, with D maybe TRBD2 (6 bases). Germline V CDR1 and CDR2: MNHEY, SMNVEV (reference sequence). V was cut by 6 bases and J by 3 bases, with 15 bases left in between. The CDR3 is 14 amino acids. Here the CDR3 reads CASRPRGVGYEQYF. The CDR3 bases are TGTGCCAGCAGGCCCCGCGGGGTGGGCTACGAGCAGTACTTC.

The gene calls are TRBV28 and TRBJ2-1; D is perhaps TRBD2 (6 bases). Between the trimmed V and J ends, which lost 2 bases and 2 bases, there was a span of 10 bases. Germline lookup yields CDR1 MDHEN and CDR2 SYDVKM. The CDR3 runs to 15 residues. CDR3 in amino acids: CASSLIGEAYNEQFF. As DNA, the CDR3 is TGTGCCAGCAGTTTAATAGGGGAGGCCTACAATGAGCAGTTCTTC.

The chain is built from TRBV9 and TRBJ1-1; a weak D match, TRBD1 (6 bases). Trimming cost V 4 bases and J 5 bases, with 15 bases left between them. CDR1 is SGDLS and CDR2 is YYNGEE in the germline V gene. The CDR3 consists of 14 residues. CDR3 residues: CASSPAGEGTEAFF. CDR3 nucleotide sequence: TGTGCCAGCAGCCCTGCAGGGGAAGGGACTGAAGCTTTCTTT.

The CDR3 region is CASSFLVSSNSPLHF. The CDR3 coding sequence is TGTGCCAGCAGTTTTCTGGTATCGAGTAATTCACCCCTCCACTTT. The chain has TRBV28 and TRBJ1-6; D gene uncertain. Germline CDR1 and CDR2: MDHEN and SYDVKM. The CDR3 extends over 15 amino acids. The V end lost 3 bases, the J end lost 6 bases, and 12 bases lay between the germline ends. Variable domain in full (rest from reference TRBV28 and TRBJ1-6): DVKVTQSSRYLVKRTGEKVFLECVQDMDHENMFWYRQDPGLGLRLIYFSYDVKMKEKGDIPEGYSVSREKKERFSLILESASTNQTSMYLCASSFLVSSNSPLHFGNGTRLTVT.

The chain links TRBV11-2 to TRBJ1-2; D remains ambiguous. The CDR3 sequence is 13 residues long. In germline, CDR1 is SGHAT, CDR2 FQNNGV. V was clipped by 5 bases and J by 4 bases, with 11 bases between them. The CDR3: CASSVKGIYGYTF. The DNA of the CDR3 is TGTGCCAGCAGCGTTAAGGGCATCTATGGCTACACCTTC.

This chain connects TRBV5-1 to TRBJ1-1, with a tentative D call TRBD1 (6 bases). V was trimmed by 2 bases and J by 2 bases, leaving 10 bases between them. The CDR3 consists of 14 residues. Germline CDR1 reads SGHRS; CDR2 reads YFSETQ. The CDR3 region has the DNA TGCGCCAGCAGCTTAGGGGGACCTAACACTGAAGCTTTCTTT. This gives the protein CASSLGGPNTEAFF.

The J gene is TRBJ2-7, the V gene TRBV4-1; TRBD2 matches 7 bases. This CDR3 is 18 amino acids long. CDR1 is MGHRA and CDR2 is YSYEKL in the germline V gene. J gave up 0 bases and V 0 bases, and 11 bases lay outside the gene matches. CDR3 in amino acids: CASSQDVQRTRISYEQYF. The CDR3 DNA reads TGCGCCAGCAGCCAAGACGTTCAAAGGACTAGGATCTCCTACGAGCAGTACTTC.

The chain employs TRBV7-6 and TRBJ2-3; TRBD2 aligns across 12 bases. Per germline, CDR1 SGHVS and CDR2 FNYEAQ. V lost 3 bases and J lost 2; bases outside the gene matches: 6. CDR3 length equals 17 residues. The CDR3 here is CASSLGLAGILTDTQYF. CDR3 bases: TGTGCCAGCAGCTTGGGACTAGCGGGCATTCTCACAGATACGCAGTATTTT.

The V gene is TRBV6-5, the J gene TRBJ1-6; D not certain. V was shortened by 2 bases and J by 0 bases, with 5 bases between the two germline ends. CDR3 length: 15 residues. Germline V gives CDR1 MNHEY, CDR2 SVGAGI. Here the CDR3 reads CASSYGSSYNSPLHF. The CDR3 DNA reads TGTGCCAGCAGTTACGGTAGCTCCTATAATTCACCCCTCCACTTT.

The V gene is TRBV10-3, the J gene TRBJ2-7, with unresolved D. Trimming pared 7 bases from V and 2 bases from J, leaving 15 bases between. CDR1 and CDR2 (germline): ENHRY, SYGVKD. CDR3 length equals 14 residues. CDR3 region: CAITPRRAPYEQYF. DNA of the CDR3: TGTGCCATCACCCCCCGCCGGGCCCCCTACGAGCAGTACTTC.

The sample holds one count of this clone. V usage is TRBV4-1 and J usage is TRBJ2-7; no definite D call. The germline V gene encodes CDR1 MGHRA and CDR2 YSYEKL. CDR3 length: 16 amino acids. The V end lost 1 base, the J end lost 3 bases, and 16 bases lay between the germline ends. The CDR3 sequence: CASSQVGDPRIYEQYF. CDR3 DNA: TGCGCCAGCAGCCAAGTTGGAGACCCTAGAATCTACGAGCAGTACTTC.

This sequence joins TRBV5-4 and TRBJ2-7; D gene unclear. Trimming pared 1 base from V and 3 bases from J, leaving 2 bases between. The CDR3 runs to 11 residues. Germline values: CDR1 SGHNT, CDR2 YYREEE (reference sequence). CDR3 sequence reads: CASSLHYEQYF. The CDR3 DNA follows: TGTGCCAGCAGCTTGCACTACGAGCAGTACTTC.

The chain uses TRBV4-1 and TRBJ2-1; 10 nucleotides agree with TRBD2. V gave up 1 base and J gave up 2 bases; unmatched junction bases: 11. This CDR3 spans 19 amino acids. Germline CDR1 reads MGHRA; CDR2 reads YSYEKL. CDR3 loop: CASSQGWTSGDPAYNEQFF. For the CDR3, the DNA is TGCGCCAGCAGCCAAGGGTGGACTAGCGGAGACCCGGCCTACAATGAGCAGTTCTTC.

The rearrangement uses TRBV27 and TRBJ2-5, with D unclear. CDR3 length: 21 residues. CDR1 and CDR2 (germline): MNHEY, SMNVEV (reference sequence). V was shortened by 6 bases and J by 3 bases, with 35 bases between the two germline ends. CDR3 sequence (DNA): TGTGCCAGCAGAGAGTCGAATCCGGAGAACCGGCCAACAGCTCACAAAGAGACCCAGTACTTC. This sequence encodes CASRESNPENRPTAHKETQYF.

The rearrangement joins TRBV7-6 to TRBJ2-1, with 9 bases that match TRBD2. Germline CDR1 and CDR2: SGHVS and FNYEAQ. The CDR3 extends over 19 amino acids. The V gene end was trimmed by 5 bases and the J gene end by 2 bases; junction bases not matched to a gene: 16. The CDR3 DNA reads TGTGCCAGCAGCATTTCTCCTTCGATAGCGGGAGCTACCTACAATGAGCAGTTCTTC. Translated, it gives CASSISPSIAGATYNEQFF.

This clone was observed a single time. J is TRBJ1-4 and V is TRBV5-5, with D unclear. Germline V lookup: CDR1 SGHKS, CDR2 YYEKEE (reference sequence). The length of the CDR3 is 15 residues. Between the trimmed V and J ends, which lost 4 bases and 8 bases, there was a span of 18 bases. Written as DNA, the CDR3 is TGTGCCAGCAGCGTAGTACAAGCGGGGAACGAAAAACTGTTTTTT. Amino acids: CASSVVQAGNEKLFF.

The chain recombines TRBV2 with TRBJ1-4, with D unresolved. Germline V gives CDR1 SNHLY, CDR2 FYNNEI. The CDR3 extends over 14 amino acids. Trimming removed 2 bases at V and 3 bases at J, with 7 bases between. The CDR3 region is CASSEREANEKLFF. CDR3 nucleotide sequence: TGTGCCAGCAGTGAAAGGGAGGCTAATGAAAAACTGTTTTTT.

This rearrangement joins TRBV25-1 to TRBJ1-2; D gene unclear. Germline V gene sequence: CDR1 MGHDK, CDR2 SYGVNS. V was cut by 5 bases and J by 0 bases, with 4 bases left in between. The length of the CDR3 is 12 residues. The CDR3 DNA reads as TGTGCCAGCAGTCAGTCTAACTATGGCTACACCTTC. It specifies CASSQSNYGYTF.

This chain links TRBV5-1 with TRBJ1-4; TRBD1 might be the D (6 bases). Germline lookup yields CDR1 SGHRS and CDR2 YFSETQ. The CDR3 length is 16 residues. Trimming took 2 bases from V and 7 from J, leaving 18 bases between them. CDR3: CASSLRGHLGGEKLFF. Here the CDR3 DNA reads TGCGCCAGCAGCTTACGGGGACACCTTGGCGGTGAAAAACTGTTTTTT.

This chain uses TRBV7-2 with TRBJ2-7; possibly TRBD1 or TRBD2 for D (5 bases each). Trimming shortened V by 1 base and J by 5 bases, and 15 bases separated the two germline ends. CDR3 length equals 15 residues. Germline-derived CDR1 and CDR2 are SGHTA and FQGNSA. The CDR3 region is CASSLGGTSLDEQYF. The CDR3 DNA follows: TGTGCCAGCAGCTTAGGGGGGACGAGCCTGGACGAGCAGTACTTC.

This rearrangement joins TRBV7-9 to TRBJ2-7; D is ambiguous. The germline V gene encodes CDR1 SEHNR and CDR2 FQNEAQ (reference sequence). CDR3 length: 13 residues. The V end was cut by 6 bases, the J end by 7 bases, with 16 bases between. CDR3 DNA sequence: TGTGCCAGCAGTGCAGATAACCGTCGGGAGCAGTACTTC. As protein: CASSADNRREQYF.